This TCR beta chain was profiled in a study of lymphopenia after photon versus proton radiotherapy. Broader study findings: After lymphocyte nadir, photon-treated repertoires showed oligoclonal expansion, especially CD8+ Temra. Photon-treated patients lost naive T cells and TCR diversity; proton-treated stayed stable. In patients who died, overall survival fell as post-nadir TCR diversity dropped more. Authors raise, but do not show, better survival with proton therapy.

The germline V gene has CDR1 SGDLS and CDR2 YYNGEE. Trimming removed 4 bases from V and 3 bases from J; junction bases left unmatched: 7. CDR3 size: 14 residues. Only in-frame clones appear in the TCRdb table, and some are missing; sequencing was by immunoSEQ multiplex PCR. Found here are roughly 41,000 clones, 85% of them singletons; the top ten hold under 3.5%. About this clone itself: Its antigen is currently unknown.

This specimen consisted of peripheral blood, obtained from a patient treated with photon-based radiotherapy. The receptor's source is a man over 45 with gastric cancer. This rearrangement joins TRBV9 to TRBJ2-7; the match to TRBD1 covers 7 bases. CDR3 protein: CASSPQGVFYEQYF. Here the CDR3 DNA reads TGTGCCAGCAGCCCTCAGGGGGTATTCTACGAGCAGTACTTC.